This TCR beta chain was recorded in a study of blood T cells in healthy people across ages. As for the study in general: T cells yielded about one barcoded beta molecule per two cells through template switching.

Drawn from each donor were approximately 10 milliliters of peripheral blood. Study-level points and caveats: Estimated diversity across one million T cells was deemed an underestimate. Unknown donor CMV status possibly confounded expanded clonotype changes.

Concerning this clonotype itself: Its antigen is currently unknown.

With a J-beta primer mix and a sample-barcoded 5' primer, a second PCR ran about 6 to 11 cycles. TCRdb reanalysed the 5' RACE reads using MiXCR and keeps one entry per CDR3 protein. The table records 1.5 million or so distinct CDR3 sequences, 42% of them present only once. The TCR sequence derives from a woman between 18 and 29 years old in good health. The specimen sequenced was blood.

DNA for the CDR3: TGTGCCAGCAGCAAGAAGGACAGGGCGAGGGATGAGCAGTTCTTC. This sequence encodes CASSKKDRARDEQFF. This chain joins TRBV21-1 and TRBJ2-1; the DNA was not compared with TRBD1, the D call given in the table. TRBV21-1 is classified as a pseudogene. The CDR3 is 15 amino acids.